The 4 T cell receptor beta chains reported below all come from one sample, sequenced in a study of blood T cell repertoires in COVID-19. Produced via immunoSEQ multiplex PCR; TCRdb's table is partial and in-frame only. This sample carries 150,000 to 170,000 clones, roughly 80% of them seen once, and the ten largest clones take around 32%. Sequencing was performed on peripheral blood. These receptors were taken from a woman between 55 and 75 years old with acute or convalescent COVID-19.

In this sample, this clone turned up once. The chain combines TRBV28 with TRBJ1-3; 10 bases align to TRBD1. The CDR3 length is 15 residues. V dropped 4 bases and J dropped 5; count of bases not matched to a gene: 5. The germline CDR1 and CDR2 sequences are MDHEN and SYDVKM. The CDR3: CASSSGQGERNTIYF. Here the CDR3 DNA reads TGTGCCAGCAGTTCTGGACAGGGGGAGAGAAACACCATATATTTT.

This chain connects TRBV9 to TRBJ2-2, with D possibly TRBD1 on 5 matching bases. The CDR3 contains 14 residues. Germline values: CDR1 SGDLS, CDR2 YYNGEE. Trimming took 3 bases from V and 5 from J, leaving 11 bases between them. CDR3 sequence reads: CASSEAGWTGELFF. The DNA of the CDR3 is TGTGCCAGCAGCGAGGCAGGGTGGACCGGGGAGCTGTTTTTT.

Note on this clone: Other nucleotide sequences in the sample specify the same CDR3. V usage is TRBV5-1 and J usage is TRBJ2-7; D might be TRBD1 (5 bases). The CDR3 is 12 residues long. Per germline, CDR1 SGHRS and CDR2 YFSETQ. V was clipped by 2 bases and J by 2 bases, with 5 bases between them. CDR3 DNA sequence: TGCGCCAGCAGCTTAGGGGCCTACGAGCAGTACTTC. This codes for CASSLGAYEQYF.

This sequence joins TRBV12-3 or TRBV12-4 and TRBJ2-2; weak D call: TRBD2 (6 bases). The V end lost 1 base, the J end lost 8 bases, and 8 bases lay between the germline ends. This CDR3 is 13 amino acids long. CDR3 nucleotides: TGTGCCAGCAGTTTAGGCGGGGTTGGGGAGCTGTTTTTT. Residues: CASSLGGVGELFF.